This T cell receptor (beta chain) was identified during a study of Graves' ophthalmopathy and Graves' hyperthyroidism. At the level of the study: No progression to ophthalmopathy over 18 months defined stable hyperthyroidism. General study findings and limits: Most expanded clonotypes in thyroid above 0.001 frequency also showed up in blood. Predictions made by the model for ophthalmopathy progression reached more than 55% sensitivity and just under 75% specificity.

As for this clonotype: What it binds is unknown.

Hyperthyroidism in these 18- to 65-year-old patients was newly diagnosed, lasting under 2 months. Unmatched junction bases numbered 7, after V lost 3 bases and J lost 4 bases. CDR1 and CDR2 from the germline V gene are KGHDR and SFDVKD. This CDR3 spans 16 amino acids. For repertoire sequencing, the TCR beta CDR3 regions were amplified from RNA transcripts. Second-round multiplex PCR followed a first-round RT-PCR using HTBI primers. TCRdb re-analysed the multiplex PCR reads in MiXCR, keeping a single row per CDR3 protein. The data hold 500,000 to 700,000 distinct CDR3 sequences, with 35% to 40% observed a single time.

Sequenced input: peripheral blood or thyroid tissue (not recorded which). The V call is TRBV24-1, the J call TRBJ2-1, with 8 positions matching TRBD1. The TCR sequence derives from an adult man with Graves' hyperthyroidism. CDR3 nucleotides: TGTGCCACCAGTGATCCCACAGGGGGGAAGTACAATGAGCAGTTCTTC. Amino acids: CATSDPTGGKYNEQFF.